The clone carrying this T cell receptor (beta chain) came up many times. The data stem from a study of T cells after yellow fever vaccination. Study-wide results and limits: Clonotype sharing between CD4 and CD8 compartments was small.

V lost 5 bases and J 2 bases, leaving 12 bases between the germline ends. Germline values: CDR1 SGHTA, CDR2 FQGNSA. This CDR3 region has 14 residues. A single record per CDR3 protein comes from TCRdb applying MiXCR to the 5' RACE reads. The sample gives about 10,000 distinct CDR3 sequences, 4% to 6% of which show up once; 1.6% is in the top ten. The chain joins TRBV7-2 to TRBJ1-1, with D tentatively TRBD1 (6 bases). Sequencing was performed on PBMCs, either bulk or a sorted T-cell subset (CD4+, CD8+, memory, or dextramer-sorted; not recorded which), taken approximately 15 days after the first yellow fever vaccination. This TCR was recovered from a man between 18 and 35 years old who received the YFV17D yellow fever vaccine. CDR3 nucleotide sequence: TGTGCCAGCAGCCGACAGGTTAGCAACACTGAAGCTTTCTTT. It yields the protein CASSRQVSNTEAFF.